Presented here are 14 T cell receptor beta chains from one specimen sequenced in a study of Graves' ophthalmopathy and Graves' hyperthyroidism. Scientists amplified the TCR beta CDR3 regions from RNA transcripts. HTBI primers were employed in first-round RT-PCR, then a second-round multiplex PCR followed. TCRdb reprocessed the multiplex PCR reads via MiXCR and lists one record per CDR3 protein. The sample has about 700,000 distinct CDR3 sequences, roughly two fifths seen once. Material for sequencing was peripheral blood. These receptors were collected from an adult man with Graves' ophthalmopathy.

This clonotype has more than one count but fewer than ten. CDR3 nucleotides: TGTGCCAGCAGCTCACCTCAAGGGGCCCAAAATTCACCCCTCCACTTT. This encodes CASSSPQGAQNSPLHF. The V and J genes are TRBV7-8 and TRBJ1-6; D is perhaps TRBD1 (5 bases). The CDR3 contains 16 residues. V was cut by 4 bases and J by 7 bases, with 17 bases left in between. CDR1 is SGHVS, CDR2 FQNEAQ, per germline.

This clonotype came up a few times. This chain connects TRBV7-9 to TRBJ1-1, with unresolved D. The V gene lost 6 bases and the J gene lost 7 bases, with 12 bases spanning the gap. Looked up from germline, CDR1 is SEHNR and CDR2 is FQNEAQ (reference sequence). The CDR3 length is 12 residues. CDR3 sequence reads: CASSGGQIEAFF. The CDR3 region has the DNA TGTGCCAGCAGTGGCGGCCAGATTGAAGCTTTCTTT.

This clonotype was observed a handful of times. This rearrangement joins TRBV5-5 to TRBJ1-5; unclear D gene. CDR3 length equals 11 residues. V dropped 5 bases and J dropped 6 bases, with 6 bases sitting between them. The germline V gene encodes CDR1 SGHKS and CDR2 YYEKEE (reference sequence). CDR3 nucleotide sequence: TGTGCCAGCAGGGTCGGTCAGCCCCAGCATTTT. Translated, it gives CASRVGQPQHF.

The rearrangement joins TRBV10-3 to TRBJ1-2, with D possibly matching TRBD1 (6 bases). V shed 4 bases and J shed 7 bases, with 13 bases lying between them. The CDR3 covers 13 residues. Germline V gives CDR1 ENHRY, CDR2 SYGVKD. CDR3: CAISGNQGTGYTF. In nucleotides, the CDR3 is TGTGCCATCAGTGGCAATCAGGGGACTGGCTACACCTTC.

Ten or more counts support this clonotype. This chain connects TRBV10-3 to TRBJ2-7; 14 nucleotides line up with TRBD2. CDR1 ENHRY and CDR2 SYGVKD come from the germline V gene. J was trimmed by 4 bases and V by 0 bases; bases with no gene match: 8. The CDR3 has 18 residues. CDR3 nucleotides: TGTGCCATCAGTGAGTCGCAAGGGACTAGCGGGAGAGAGTACGAGCAGTACTTC. Translation: CAISESQGTSGREYEQYF.

The rearrangement uses TRBV29-1 and TRBJ1-4; 8 nucleotides align to TRBD1. Germline V gene lookup returns CDR1 SQVTM and CDR2 ANQGSEA. Germline trimming cut 8 bases from V and 8 bases from J; bases unmatched to any gene: 10. The CDR3 has 13 residues. The CDR3 spells CSSTWAGGEKLFF. Written as DNA, the CDR3 is TGCAGCTCAACCTGGGCAGGGGGCGAAAAACTGTTTTTT.

This clonotype has ten or more counts. This chain joins TRBV12-3 or TRBV12-4 and TRBJ2-5, with 7 bases aligning to TRBD1. J was trimmed by 7 bases and V by 5 bases; bases with no gene match: 7. This CDR3 has 13 amino acids. The CDR3 DNA sequence: TGTGCCAGCAGTCAACAGGGGAAGGGGACCCAGTACTTC. Its translation: CASSQQGKGTQYF.

Worth noting for this clonotype: Possible read error: a much larger clone is one base away. The chain joins TRBV15 to TRBJ1-5; TRBD1 aligns across 8 bases. The germline V gene encodes CDR1 LNHNV and CDR2 YYDKDF (reference sequence). The CDR3 is 16 amino acids. CDR3 sequence reads: CATGRAQGAGNQPQHF. CDR3 coding DNA: TGTGCCACCGGCAGAGCGCAGGGGGCGGGCAATCAGCCCCAGCATTTT. The full variable domain, rest sourced from reference TRBV15 and TRBJ1-5, is DAMVIQNPRYQVTQFGKPVTLSCSQTLNHNVMYWYQQKSSQAPKLLFHYYDKDFNNEADTPDNFQSRRPNTSFCFLDIRSPGLGDTAMYLCATGRAQGAGNQPQHFGDGTRLSIL.

The rearrangement links TRBV15 to TRBJ2-5; maybe TRBD2 (6 bases). V lost 5 bases and J lost 2, with 15 bases in between. This CDR3 is 15 amino acids long. Germline V CDR1 and CDR2: LNHNV, YYDKDF (reference sequence). In DNA, the CDR3 is TGTGCCACCAGCGCACGGACTACCGATCAAGAGACCCAGTACTTC. Translation: CATSARTTDQETQYF. The full variable domain, rest sourced from reference TRBV15 and TRBJ2-5, is DAMVIQNPRYQVTQFGKPVTLSCSQTLNHNVMYWYQQKSSQAPKLLFHYYDKDFNNEADTPDNFQSRRPNTSFCFLDIRSPGLGDTAMYLCATSARTTDQETQYFGPGTRLLVL.

There are a few counts of this clonotype. V is TRBV7-9 and J is TRBJ1-1, with no clear D. CDR1 SEHNR and CDR2 FQNEAQ come from the germline V gene (reference sequence). Trimming left V 5 bases short and J 11 bases short, with 18 bases between. The CDR3 runs to 13 residues. DNA of the CDR3: TGTGCCAGCAGCCCATCACTGGGGTTTGAGGCTTTCTTT. Its protein is CASSPSLGFEAFF. The full variable domain, completed using reference TRBV7-9 and TRBJ1-1, is DTGVSQNPRHKITKRGQNVTFRCDPISEHNRLYWYRQTLGQGPEFLTYFQNEAQLEKSRLLSDRFSAERPKGSFSTLEIQRTEQGDSAMYLCASSPSLGFEAFFGQGTRLTVV.

This clonotype was counted ten times or more. The V gene is TRBV29-1, the J gene TRBJ1-1; TRBD1 aligns across 7 bases. Trimming took 1 base from V and 5 from J; bases not matched to a gene: 16. The V gene's germline CDR1 is SQVTM and CDR2 ANQGSEA. The CDR3 runs to 17 residues. CDR3 sequence reads: CSVEGPLQGEVWTEAFF. The CDR3 nucleotides read TGCAGCGTTGAAGGTCCTCTCCAGGGGGAGGTTTGGACTGAAGCTTTCTTT.

V and J are TRBV20-1 and TRBJ2-7; TRBD2 aligns across 8 bases. Unmatched junction bases numbered 11, after V lost 1 base and J lost 6 bases. Germline values: CDR1 DFQATT, CDR2 SNEGSKA (reference sequence). The CDR3 extends over 15 amino acids. CDR3 residues: CSARVERESRSEQYF. In DNA form, the CDR3 reads TGCAGTGCTAGAGTTGAGCGGGAGTCTCGCAGCGAGCAGTACTTC.

This clonotype has a count of ten or more. V is TRBV5-1 and J is TRBJ1-5; 9 bases map to TRBD1. The germline V gene has CDR1 SGHRS and CDR2 YFSETQ. V shed 4 bases, J shed 11 bases, and the junction held 16 bases outside the gene matches. The length of the CDR3 is 16 residues. For the CDR3, the DNA is TGCGCCAGCAGCCCACTACCCGGGACAGGGTACGCGTCCCAGCATTTT. This sequence encodes CASSPLPGTGYASQHF.

V gene TRBV7-2 combines with J gene TRBJ2-5, with TRBD1 matching over 9 bases. The CDR3 spans 15 residues. Germline-derived CDR1 and CDR2 are SGHTA and FQGNSA. V trimming: 6 bases; J trimming: 1 base; junction bases outside the gene matches: 6. CDR3 coding DNA: TGTGCCAGCAGGGGTACAGGGGGCCTCCAAGAGACCCAGTACTTC. This gives the protein CASRGTGGLQETQYF.